This T cell receptor (beta chain) comes out of a study of T-cell reconstitution after alpha-beta-depleted transplantation in children. Study conclusions and caveats: Among T cells one year after transplant, newly produced cells accounted for most counts and diversity. Several patients had high TCRbeta diversity at day 60; it came from surviving recipient T cells and thymic progenitors.

Unique molecular identifiers were incorporated when the TCRbeta library was constructed. Via MiXCR, TCRdb re-called the PCR reads, giving one row per CDR3 protein. The data contain hundreds of thousands of distinct CDR3 sequences, 10% to 15% of them seen just once; the ten biggest clones take up around 2%. The CDR3 has 16 residues. Germline CDR1 is SGHRS and CDR2 is YFSETQ. V lost 2 bases, J lost 4 bases, and 16 bases lay in between. Details on this clonotype: The antigen is unknown.

The sequences come from PBMCs, mostly from graft donor cells, collected 360 days after TCRalphabeta/CD19-depleted stem cell transplant. This TCR was recovered from a male patient younger than 18 who had a stem cell transplant for acute myeloid leukemia, so the T cells may come from the graft donor. The chain joins TRBV5-1 to TRBJ1-3; tentatively, D is TRBD1 (5 bases). The CDR3 region is CASSFAGTGPGNTIYF. Here the CDR3 DNA reads TGCGCCAGCAGCTTCGCCGGGACGGGACCAGGAAACACCATATATTTT.